The clone carrying this T cell receptor (beta chain) occurred many times. CDR1 is MNHNS, CDR2 SASEGT, per germline. This CDR3 contains 15 residues. V lost 2 bases and J lost 0, with 8 bases in between. The data stem from a study of CD8 T cells in ankylosing spondylitis. Using its own MiXCR run on the 5' RACE reads, TCRdb lists one record per CDR3 protein. Counted here are tens of thousands of distinct CDR3 sequences, approximately 28% occurring once; the ten biggest clones make up over 40%. The rearrangement links TRBV6-1 to TRBJ2-1; the D is unclear. The sample taken for sequencing was synovial fluid, either unsorted or a sorted T cell fraction (not recorded which). The receptor was derived from a male donor with ankylosing spondylitis. The CDR3 DNA reads as TGTGCCAGCAGTGAATGGGTTGGCTCCTACAATGAGCAGTTCTTC. This codes for CASSEWVGSYNEQFF.